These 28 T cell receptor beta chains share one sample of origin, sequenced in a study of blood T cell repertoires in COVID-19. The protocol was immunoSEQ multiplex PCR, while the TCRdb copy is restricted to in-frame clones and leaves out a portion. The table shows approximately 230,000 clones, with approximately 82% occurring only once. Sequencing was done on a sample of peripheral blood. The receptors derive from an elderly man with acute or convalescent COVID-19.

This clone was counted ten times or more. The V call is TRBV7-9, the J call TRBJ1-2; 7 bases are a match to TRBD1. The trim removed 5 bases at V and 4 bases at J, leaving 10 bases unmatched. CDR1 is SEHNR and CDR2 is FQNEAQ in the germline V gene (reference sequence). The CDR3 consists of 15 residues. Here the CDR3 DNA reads TGTGCCAGCAGCCCAACAGGGGTCCCTCTCTATGGCTACACCTTC. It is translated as CASSPTGVPLYGYTF.

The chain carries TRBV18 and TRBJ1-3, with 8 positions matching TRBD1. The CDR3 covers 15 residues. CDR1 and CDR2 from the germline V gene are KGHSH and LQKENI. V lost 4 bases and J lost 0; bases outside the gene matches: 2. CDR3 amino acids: CASSLTGGSGNTIYF. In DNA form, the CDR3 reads TGTGCCAGCTCACTTACAGGGGGCTCTGGAAACACCATATATTTT.

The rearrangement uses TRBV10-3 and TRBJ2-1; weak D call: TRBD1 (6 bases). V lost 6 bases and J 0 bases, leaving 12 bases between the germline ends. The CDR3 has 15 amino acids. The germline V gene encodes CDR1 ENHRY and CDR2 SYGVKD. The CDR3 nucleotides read TGTGCCATCAGCCAACTGACAGGCTCCTACAATGAGCAGTTCTTC. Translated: CAISQLTGSYNEQFF.

Written as DNA, the CDR3 is TGCGCCAGCAGGGAGAATGGCAATCAGCCCCAGCATTTT. This translates into CASRENGNQPQHF. The gene calls are TRBV5-1 and TRBJ1-5; D gene ambiguous. The V gene's germline CDR1 is SGHRS and CDR2 YFSETQ. With 5 bases removed from V and 2 bases from J, the gap between germline ends came to 8 bases. The CDR3 runs to 13 residues.

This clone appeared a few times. The CDR3 sequence: CAISAEPGQQYF. The DNA for the CDR3 is TGTGCCATCAGTGCGGAACCTGGGCAGCAGTATTTT. The chain employs TRBV10-3 and TRBJ2-3; D unclear. The CDR3 covers 12 residues. From germline, CDR1 is ENHRY and CDR2 SYGVKD. Trimming stripped 4 bases from V and 11 bases from J, with 13 bases between.

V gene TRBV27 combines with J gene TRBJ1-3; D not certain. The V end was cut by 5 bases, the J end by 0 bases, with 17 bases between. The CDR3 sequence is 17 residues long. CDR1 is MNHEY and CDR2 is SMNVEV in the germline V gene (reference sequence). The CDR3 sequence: CASSPFWAVSSGNTIYF. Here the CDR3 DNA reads TGTGCCAGCAGTCCTTTTTGGGCCGTCAGCTCTGGAAACACCATATATTTT.

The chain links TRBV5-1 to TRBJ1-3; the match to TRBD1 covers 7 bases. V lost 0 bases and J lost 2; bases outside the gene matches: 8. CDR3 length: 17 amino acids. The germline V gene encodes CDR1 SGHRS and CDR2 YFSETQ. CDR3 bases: TGCGCCAGCAGCTTGGAGGGGGGAGGACAGGCTGGAAACACCATATATTTT. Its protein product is CASSLEGGGQAGNTIYF.

The CDR3 bases are TGTGCCAGCTCACCAATAGATGAATTTTATGGCTACACCTTC. Translated, it gives CASSPIDEFYGYTF. The rearrangement joins TRBV18 to TRBJ1-2; D gene ambiguous. V was pared by 2 bases and J by 5 bases, with 12 bases between. The CDR3 runs 14 residues. From germline, CDR1 is KGHSH and CDR2 LQKENI.

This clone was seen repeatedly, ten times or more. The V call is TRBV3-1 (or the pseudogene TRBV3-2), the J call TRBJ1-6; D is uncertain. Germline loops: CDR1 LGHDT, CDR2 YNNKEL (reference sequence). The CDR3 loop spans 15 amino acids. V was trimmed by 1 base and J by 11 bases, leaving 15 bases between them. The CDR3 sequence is CASSQAEGGVTPLHF. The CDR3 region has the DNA TGTGCCAGCAGCCAAGCCGAGGGCGGGGTTACACCCCTCCACTTT.

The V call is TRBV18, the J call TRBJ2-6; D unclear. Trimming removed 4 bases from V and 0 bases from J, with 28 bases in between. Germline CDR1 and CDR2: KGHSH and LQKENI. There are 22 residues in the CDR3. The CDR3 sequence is CASSQLNDPTAVFYSGANVLTF. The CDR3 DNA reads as TGTGCCAGCTCACAGCTAAATGACCCGACGGCGGTGTTTTACTCTGGGGCCAACGTCCTGACTTTC.

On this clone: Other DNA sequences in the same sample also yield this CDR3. CDR3 region: CASSQGSVYGYTF. The CDR3 DNA follows: TGTGCCAGCAGCCAAGGTTCGGTCTATGGCTACACCTTC. The chain couples TRBV3-1 (or the pseudogene TRBV3-2) to TRBJ1-2; no definite D call. This CDR3 has 13 residues. The germline V gene has CDR1 LGHDT and CDR2 YNNKEL (reference sequence). Trimming left V 1 base short and J 4 bases short, with 7 bases between.

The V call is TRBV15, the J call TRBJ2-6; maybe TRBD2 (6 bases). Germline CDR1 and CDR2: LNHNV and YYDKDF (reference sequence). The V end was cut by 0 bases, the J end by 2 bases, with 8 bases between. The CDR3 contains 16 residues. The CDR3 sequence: CATSREPGAGANVLTF. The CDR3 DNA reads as TGTGCCACCAGCAGAGAGCCGGGGGCTGGGGCCAACGTCCTGACTTTC.

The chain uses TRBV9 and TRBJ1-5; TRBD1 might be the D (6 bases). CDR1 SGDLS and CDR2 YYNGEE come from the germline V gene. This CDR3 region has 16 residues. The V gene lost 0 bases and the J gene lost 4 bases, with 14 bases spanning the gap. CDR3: CASSVGAGEVNQPQHF. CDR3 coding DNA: TGTGCCAGCAGCGTAGGAGCAGGGGAAGTGAATCAGCCCCAGCATTTT.

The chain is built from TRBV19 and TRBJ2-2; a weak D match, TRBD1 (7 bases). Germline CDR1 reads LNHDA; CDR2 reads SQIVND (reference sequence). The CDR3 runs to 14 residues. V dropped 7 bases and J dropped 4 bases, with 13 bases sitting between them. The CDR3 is CASKDREVTGELFF. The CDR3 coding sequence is TGTGCCAGTAAAGACAGGGAGGTCACCGGGGAGCTGTTTTTT.

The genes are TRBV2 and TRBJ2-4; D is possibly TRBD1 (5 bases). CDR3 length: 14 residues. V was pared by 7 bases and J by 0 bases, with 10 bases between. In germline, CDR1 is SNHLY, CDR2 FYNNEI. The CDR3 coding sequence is TGTGCCAGCAAAGGGGTGGGAGCCAAAAACATTCAGTACTTC. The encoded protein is CASKGVGAKNIQYF.

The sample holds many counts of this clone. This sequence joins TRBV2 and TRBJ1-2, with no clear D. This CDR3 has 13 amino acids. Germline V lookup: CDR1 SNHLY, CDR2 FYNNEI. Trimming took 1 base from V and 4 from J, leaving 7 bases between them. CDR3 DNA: TGTGCCAGCAGTGAAGACTCCTTCTATGGCTACACCTTC. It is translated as CASSEDSFYGYTF.

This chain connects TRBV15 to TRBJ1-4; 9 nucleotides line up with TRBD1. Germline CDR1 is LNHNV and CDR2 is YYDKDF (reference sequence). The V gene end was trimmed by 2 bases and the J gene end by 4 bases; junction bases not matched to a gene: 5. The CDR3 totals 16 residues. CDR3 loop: CATSRTPGQGNEKLFF. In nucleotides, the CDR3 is TGTGCCACCAGCAGAACTCCGGGACAGGGTAATGAAAAACTGTTTTTT.

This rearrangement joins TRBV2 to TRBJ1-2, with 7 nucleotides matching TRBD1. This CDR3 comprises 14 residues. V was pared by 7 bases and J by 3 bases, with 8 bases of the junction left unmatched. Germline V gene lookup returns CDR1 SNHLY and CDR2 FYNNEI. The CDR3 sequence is CASNRQGTDYGYTF. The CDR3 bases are TGTGCCAGCAATAGACAGGGTACCGACTATGGCTACACCTTC. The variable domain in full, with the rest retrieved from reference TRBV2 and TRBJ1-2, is EPEVTQTPSHQVTQMGQEVILRCVPISNHLYFYWYRQILGQKVEFLVSFYNNEISEKSEIFDDQFSVERPDGSNFTLKIRSTKLEDSAMYFCASNRQGTDYGYTFGSGTRLTVV.

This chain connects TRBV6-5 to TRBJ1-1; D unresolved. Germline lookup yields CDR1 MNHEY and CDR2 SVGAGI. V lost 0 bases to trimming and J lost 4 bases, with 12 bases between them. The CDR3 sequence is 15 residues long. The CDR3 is CASSYSSARSTEAFF. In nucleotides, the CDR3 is TGTGCCAGCAGTTACTCGAGCGCCAGAAGCACTGAAGCTTTCTTT.

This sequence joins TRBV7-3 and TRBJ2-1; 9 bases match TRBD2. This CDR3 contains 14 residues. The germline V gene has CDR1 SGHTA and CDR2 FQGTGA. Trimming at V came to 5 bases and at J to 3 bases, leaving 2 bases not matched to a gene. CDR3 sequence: CASSATSGYNEQFF. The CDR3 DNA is TGTGCCAGCAGCGCGACTAGCGGCTACAATGAGCAGTTCTTC.

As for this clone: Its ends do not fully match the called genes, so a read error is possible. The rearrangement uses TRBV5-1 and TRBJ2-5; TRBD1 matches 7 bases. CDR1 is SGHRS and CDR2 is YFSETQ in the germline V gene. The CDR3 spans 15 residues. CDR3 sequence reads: CASSLEGAAQGTQYF. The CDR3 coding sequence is TGCGCCAGCAGCTTGGAGGGGGCAGCCCAAGGGACCCAGTACTTC.

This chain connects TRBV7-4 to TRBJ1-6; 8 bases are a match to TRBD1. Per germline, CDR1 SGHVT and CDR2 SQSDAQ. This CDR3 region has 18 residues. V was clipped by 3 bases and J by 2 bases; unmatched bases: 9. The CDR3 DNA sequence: TGTGCCAGCAGCTTGTCCCGGACAGGGTGGCCCTATAATTCACCCCTCCACTTT. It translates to CASSLSRTGWPYNSPLHF.

For the CDR3, the DNA is TGTGCCACCAGCAGCGGACAGGCCAGCAATCAGCCCCAGCATTTT. Its protein is CATSSGQASNQPQHF. The rearrangement joins TRBV15 to TRBJ1-5, with 7 bases fitting TRBD1. The length of the CDR3 is 15 residues. Germline V CDR1 and CDR2: LNHNV, YYDKDF (reference sequence). The V gene end was trimmed by 3 bases and the J gene end by 1 base; junction bases not matched to a gene: 3.

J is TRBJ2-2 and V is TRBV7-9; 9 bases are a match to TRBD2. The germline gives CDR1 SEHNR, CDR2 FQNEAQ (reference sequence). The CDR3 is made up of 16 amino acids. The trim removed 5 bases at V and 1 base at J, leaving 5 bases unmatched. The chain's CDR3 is CASSTGLALNTGELFF. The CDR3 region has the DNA TGTGCCAGCAGCACGGGACTAGCTTTGAACACCGGGGAGCTGTTTTTT.

The DNA of the CDR3 is TGTGCCAGCAGCTTGTCTGGGGCAGGAGCTATAGCCAAAAACATTCAGTACTTC. Translated: CASSLSGAGAIAKNIQYF. The gene calls are TRBV5-8 and TRBJ2-4, with D possibly matching TRBD1 (5 bases). Germline V gives CDR1 SGHTS, CDR2 YDEGEE. The germline V and J ends were trimmed by 1 base and 0 bases, with 17 bases remaining between them. The CDR3 has 18 amino acids.

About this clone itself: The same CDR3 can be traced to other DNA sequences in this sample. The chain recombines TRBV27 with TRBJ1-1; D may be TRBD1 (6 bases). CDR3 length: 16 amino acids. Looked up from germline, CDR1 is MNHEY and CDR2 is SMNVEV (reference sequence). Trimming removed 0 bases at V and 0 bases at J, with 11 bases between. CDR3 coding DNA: TGTGCCAGCAGTTTATCGGGACAAATAATGAACACTGAAGCTTTCTTT. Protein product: CASSLSGQIMNTEAFF.

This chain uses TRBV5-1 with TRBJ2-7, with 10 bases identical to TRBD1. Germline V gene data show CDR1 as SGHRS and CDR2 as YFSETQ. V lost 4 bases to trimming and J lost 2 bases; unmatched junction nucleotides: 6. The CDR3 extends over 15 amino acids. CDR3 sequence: CASSPDGTGAYEQYF. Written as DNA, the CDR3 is TGCGCCAGCAGCCCCGACGGGACAGGGGCCTACGAGCAGTACTTC.

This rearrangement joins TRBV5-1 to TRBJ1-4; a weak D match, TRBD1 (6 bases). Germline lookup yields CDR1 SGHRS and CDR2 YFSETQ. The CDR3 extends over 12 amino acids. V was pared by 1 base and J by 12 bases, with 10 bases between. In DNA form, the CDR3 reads TGCGCCAGCAGCTTGAACAGGGTCGAACTGTTTTTT. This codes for CASSLNRVELFF.